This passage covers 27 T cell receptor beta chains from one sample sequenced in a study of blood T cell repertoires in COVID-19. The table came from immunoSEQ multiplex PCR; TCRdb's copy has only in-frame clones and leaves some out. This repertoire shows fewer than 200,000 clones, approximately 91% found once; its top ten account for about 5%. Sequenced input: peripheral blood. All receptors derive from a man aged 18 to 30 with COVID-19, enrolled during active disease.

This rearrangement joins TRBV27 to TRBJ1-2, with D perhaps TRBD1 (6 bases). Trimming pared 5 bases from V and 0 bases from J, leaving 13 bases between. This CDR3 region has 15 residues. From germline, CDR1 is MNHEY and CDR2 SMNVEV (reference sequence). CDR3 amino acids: CASSPLTGANYGYTF. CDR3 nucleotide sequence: TGTGCCAGCAGTCCTTTGACAGGAGCTAACTATGGCTACACCTTC.

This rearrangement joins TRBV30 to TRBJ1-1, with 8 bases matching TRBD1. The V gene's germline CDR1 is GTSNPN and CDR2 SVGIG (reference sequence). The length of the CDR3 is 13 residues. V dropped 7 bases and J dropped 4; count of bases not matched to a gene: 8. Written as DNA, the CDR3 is TGTGCCTCAACAGGGGGTCCAGGCACTGAAGCTTTCTTT. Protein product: CASTGGPGTEAFF.

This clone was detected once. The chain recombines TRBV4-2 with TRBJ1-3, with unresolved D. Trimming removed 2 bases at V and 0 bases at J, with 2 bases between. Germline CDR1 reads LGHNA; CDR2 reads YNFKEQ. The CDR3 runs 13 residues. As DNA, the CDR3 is TGTGCCAGCAGCCAATACTCTGGAAACACCATATATTTT. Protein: CASSQYSGNTIYF.

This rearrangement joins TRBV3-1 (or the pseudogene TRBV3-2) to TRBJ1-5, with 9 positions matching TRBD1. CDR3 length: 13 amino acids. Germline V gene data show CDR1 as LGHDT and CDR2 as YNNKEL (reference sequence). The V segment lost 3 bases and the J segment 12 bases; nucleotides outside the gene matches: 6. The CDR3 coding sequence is TGTGCCAGCAGCCAGGGGACAGGGAGGGACCAGCATTTT. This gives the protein CASSQGTGRDQHF.

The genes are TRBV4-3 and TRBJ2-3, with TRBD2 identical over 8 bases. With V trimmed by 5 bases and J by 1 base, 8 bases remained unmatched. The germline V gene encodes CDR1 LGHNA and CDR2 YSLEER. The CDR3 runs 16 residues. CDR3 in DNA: TGCGCCAGCAGCGGGCACTCGGGAGGGGGCACAGATACGCAGTATTTT. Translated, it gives CASSGHSGGGTDTQYF.

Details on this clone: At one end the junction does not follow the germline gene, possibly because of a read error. CDR3 in amino acids: CASSLAGGSWYNEQFF. The CDR3 region has the DNA TGTGCCAGCAGTTTAGCGGGAGGAAGCTGGTACAATGAGCAGTTCTTC. The chain has TRBV7-8 and TRBJ2-1, with 10 bases aligning to TRBD2. The germline CDR1 and CDR2 sequences are SGHVS and FQNEAQ. The CDR3 has 16 residues.

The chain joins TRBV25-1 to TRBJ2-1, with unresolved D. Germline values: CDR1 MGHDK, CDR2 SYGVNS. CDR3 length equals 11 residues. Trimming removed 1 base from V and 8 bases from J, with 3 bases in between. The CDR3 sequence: CASSESYEQFF. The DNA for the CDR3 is TGTGCCAGCAGTGAATCTTATGAGCAGTTCTTC.

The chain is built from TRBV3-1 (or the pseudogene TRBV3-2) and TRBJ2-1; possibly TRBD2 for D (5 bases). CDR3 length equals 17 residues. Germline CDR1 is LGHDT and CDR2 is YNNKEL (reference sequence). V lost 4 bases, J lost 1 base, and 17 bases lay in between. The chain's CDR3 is CASSPPDGGLSYNEQFF. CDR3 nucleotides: TGTGCCAGCAGCCCCCCCGATGGCGGGCTTTCCTACAATGAGCAGTTCTTC.

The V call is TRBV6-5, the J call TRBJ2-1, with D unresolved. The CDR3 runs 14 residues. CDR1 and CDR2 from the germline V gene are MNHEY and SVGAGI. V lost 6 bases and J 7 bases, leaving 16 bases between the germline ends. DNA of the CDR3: TGTGCCAGCAGCCTACTCAGGATTGGGAATGAGCAGTTCTTC. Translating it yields CASSLLRIGNEQFF.

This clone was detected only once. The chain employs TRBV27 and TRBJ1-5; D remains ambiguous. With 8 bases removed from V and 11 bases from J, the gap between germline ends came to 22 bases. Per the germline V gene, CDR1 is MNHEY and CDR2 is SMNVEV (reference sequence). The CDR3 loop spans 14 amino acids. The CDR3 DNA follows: TGTGCCAGCGGGGAGGCCACAGTCCCATCGGCCCAGCATTTT. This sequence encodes CASGEATVPSAQHF.

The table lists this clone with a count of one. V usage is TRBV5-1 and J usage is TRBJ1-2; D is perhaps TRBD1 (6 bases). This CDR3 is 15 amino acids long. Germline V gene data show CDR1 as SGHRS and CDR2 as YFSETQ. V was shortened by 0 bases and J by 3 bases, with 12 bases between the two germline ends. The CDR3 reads CASSLVGGDDYGYTF. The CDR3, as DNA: TGCGCCAGCAGCTTGGTAGGGGGTGATGACTATGGCTACACCTTC. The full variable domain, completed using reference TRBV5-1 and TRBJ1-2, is KAGVTQTPRYLIKTRGQQVTLSCSPISGHRSVSWYQQTPGQGLQFLFEYFSETQRNKGNFPGRFSGRQFSNSRSEMNVSTLELGDSALYLCASSLVGGDDYGYTFGSGTRLTVV.

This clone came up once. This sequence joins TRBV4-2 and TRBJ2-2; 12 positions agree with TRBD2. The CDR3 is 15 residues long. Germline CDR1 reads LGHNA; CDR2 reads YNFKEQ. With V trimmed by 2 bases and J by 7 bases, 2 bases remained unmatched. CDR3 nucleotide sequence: TGTGCCAGCAGCCAACGGACTAGCGGGATCGGGGAGCTGTTTTTT. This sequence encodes CASSQRTSGIGELFF.

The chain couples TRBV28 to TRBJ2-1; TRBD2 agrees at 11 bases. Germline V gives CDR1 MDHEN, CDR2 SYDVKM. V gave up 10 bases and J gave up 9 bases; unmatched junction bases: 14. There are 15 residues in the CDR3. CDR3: CATDSGRAYRGEQFF. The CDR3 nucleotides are TGTGCCACCGATAGCGGGAGGGCCTATAGGGGTGAGCAGTTCTTC. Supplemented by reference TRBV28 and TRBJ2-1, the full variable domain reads DVKVTQSSRYLVKRTGEKVFLECVQDMDHENMFWYRQDPGLGLRLIYFSYDVKMKEKGDIPEGYSVSREKKERFSLILESASTNQTSMYLCATDSGRAYRGEQFFGPGTRLTVL.

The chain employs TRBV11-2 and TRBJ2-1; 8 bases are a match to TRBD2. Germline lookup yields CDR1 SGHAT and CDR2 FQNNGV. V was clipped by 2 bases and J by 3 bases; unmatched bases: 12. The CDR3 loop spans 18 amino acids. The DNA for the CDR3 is TGTGCCAGCAGCTTATCACGAACGAGCGGGAGAGGCTACAATGAGCAGTTCTTC. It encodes CASSLSRTSGRGYNEQFF.

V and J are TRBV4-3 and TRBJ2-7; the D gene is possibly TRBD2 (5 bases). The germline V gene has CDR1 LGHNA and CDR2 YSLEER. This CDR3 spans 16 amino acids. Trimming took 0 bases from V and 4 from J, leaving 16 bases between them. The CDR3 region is CASSQEAGRYYYEQYF. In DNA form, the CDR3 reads TGCGCCAGCAGCCAAGAGGCGGGCAGGTATTATTACGAGCAGTACTTC.

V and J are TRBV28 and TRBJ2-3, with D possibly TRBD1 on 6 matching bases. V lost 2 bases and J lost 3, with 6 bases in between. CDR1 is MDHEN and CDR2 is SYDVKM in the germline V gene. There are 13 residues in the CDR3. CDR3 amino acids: CASSLQGTDTQYF. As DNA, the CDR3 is TGTGCCAGCAGTTTACAGGGGACAGATACGCAGTATTTT. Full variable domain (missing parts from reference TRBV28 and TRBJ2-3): DVKVTQSSRYLVKRTGEKVFLECVQDMDHENMFWYRQDPGLGLRLIYFSYDVKMKEKGDIPEGYSVSREKKERFSLILESASTNQTSMYLCASSLQGTDTQYFGPGTRLTVL.

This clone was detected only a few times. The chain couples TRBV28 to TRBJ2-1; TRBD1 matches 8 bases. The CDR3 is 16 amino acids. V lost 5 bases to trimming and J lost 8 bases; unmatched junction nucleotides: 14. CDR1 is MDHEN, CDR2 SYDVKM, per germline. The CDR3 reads CASSPRQGKGRHEQFF. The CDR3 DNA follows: TGTGCCAGCAGTCCCCGACAGGGGAAGGGGCGCCATGAGCAGTTCTTC.

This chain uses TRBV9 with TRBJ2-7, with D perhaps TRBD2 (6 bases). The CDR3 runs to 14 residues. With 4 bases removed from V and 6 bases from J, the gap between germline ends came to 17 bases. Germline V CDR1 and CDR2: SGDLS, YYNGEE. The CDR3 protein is CASSLTGLSTEQYF. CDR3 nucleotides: TGTGCCAGCAGCCTAACGGGACTCTCGACCGAGCAGTACTTC.

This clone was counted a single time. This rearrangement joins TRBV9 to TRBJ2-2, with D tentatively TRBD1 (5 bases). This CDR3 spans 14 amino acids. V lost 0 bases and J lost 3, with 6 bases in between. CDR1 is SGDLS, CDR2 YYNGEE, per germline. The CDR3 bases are TGTGCCAGCAGCGTAGGGGGCGACACCGGGGAGCTGTTTTTT. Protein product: CASSVGGDTGELFF. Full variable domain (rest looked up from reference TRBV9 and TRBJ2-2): DSGVTQTPKHLITATGQRVTLRCSPRSGDLSVYWYQQSLDQGLQFLIQYYNGEERAKGNILERFSAQQFPDLHSELNLSSLELGDSALYFCASSVGGDTGELFFGEGSRLTVL.

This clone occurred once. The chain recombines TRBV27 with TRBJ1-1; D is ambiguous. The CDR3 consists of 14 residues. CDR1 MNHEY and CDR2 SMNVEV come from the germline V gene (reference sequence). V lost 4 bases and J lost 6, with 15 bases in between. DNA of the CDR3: TGTGCCAGCAGTTCTGACTCATCGATACCTGAAGCTTTCTTT. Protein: CASSSDSSIPEAFF.

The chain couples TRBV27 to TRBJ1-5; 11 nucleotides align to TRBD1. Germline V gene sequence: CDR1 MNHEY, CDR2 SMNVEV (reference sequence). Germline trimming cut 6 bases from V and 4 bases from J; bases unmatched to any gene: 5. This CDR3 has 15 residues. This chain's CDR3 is CASSWDRGFNQPQHF. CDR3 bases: TGTGCCAGCAGCTGGGACAGGGGGTTTAATCAGCCCCAGCATTTT.

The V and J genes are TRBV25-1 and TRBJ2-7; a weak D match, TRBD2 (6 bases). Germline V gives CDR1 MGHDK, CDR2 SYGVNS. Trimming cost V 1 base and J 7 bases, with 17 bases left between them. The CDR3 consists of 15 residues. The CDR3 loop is CASSEWSSAPSEQYF. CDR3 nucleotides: TGTGCCAGCAGTGAATGGTCTAGCGCCCCGTCGGAGCAGTACTTC.

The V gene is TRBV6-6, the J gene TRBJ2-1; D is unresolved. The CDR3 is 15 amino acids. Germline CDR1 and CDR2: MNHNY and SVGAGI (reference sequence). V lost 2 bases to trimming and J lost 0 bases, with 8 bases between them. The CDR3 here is CASSYEASSYNEQFF. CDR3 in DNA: TGTGCCAGCAGTTACGAGGCAAGCTCCTACAATGAGCAGTTCTTC.

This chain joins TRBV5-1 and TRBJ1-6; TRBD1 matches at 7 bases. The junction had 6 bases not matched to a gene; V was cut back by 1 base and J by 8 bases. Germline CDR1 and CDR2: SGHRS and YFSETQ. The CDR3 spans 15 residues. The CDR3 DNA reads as TGCGCCAGCAGCTTGCGACAGGGAAAGGATTCACCCCTCCACTTT. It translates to CASSLRQGKDSPLHF.

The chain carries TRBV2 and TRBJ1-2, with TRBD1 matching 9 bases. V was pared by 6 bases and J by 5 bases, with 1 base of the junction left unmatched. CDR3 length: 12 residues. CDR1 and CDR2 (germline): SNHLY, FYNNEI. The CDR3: CASRGTGYGYTF. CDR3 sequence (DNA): TGTGCCAGCAGGGGGACAGGGTATGGCTACACCTTC.

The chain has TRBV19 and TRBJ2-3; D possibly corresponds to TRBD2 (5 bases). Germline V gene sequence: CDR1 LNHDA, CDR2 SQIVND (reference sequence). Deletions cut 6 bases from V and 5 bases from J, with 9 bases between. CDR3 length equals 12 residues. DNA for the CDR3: TGTGCCAGTAGCGGACTTCGAGATACGCAGTATTTT. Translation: CASSGLRDTQYF. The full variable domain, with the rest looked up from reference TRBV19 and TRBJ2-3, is DGGITQSPKYLFRKEGQNVTLSCEQNLNHDAMYWYRQDPGQGLRLIYYSQIVNDFQKGDIAEGYSVSREKKESFPLTVTSAQKNPTAFYLCASSGLRDTQYFGPGTRLTVL.

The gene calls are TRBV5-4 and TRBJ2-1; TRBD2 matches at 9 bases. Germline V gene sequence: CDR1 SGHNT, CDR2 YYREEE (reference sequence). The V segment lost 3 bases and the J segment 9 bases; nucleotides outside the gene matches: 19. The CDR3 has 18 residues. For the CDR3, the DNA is TGTGCCAGCAGCTCGCTCGGGTCTAGCGGGATGGCTTCAGGTGAGCAGTTCTTC. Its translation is CASSSLGSSGMASGEQFF. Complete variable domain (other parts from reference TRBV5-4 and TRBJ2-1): ETGVTQSPTHLIKTRGQQVTLRCSSQSGHNTVSWYQQALGQGPQFIFQYYREEENGRGNFPPRFSGLQFPNYSSELNVNALELDDSALYLCASSSLGSSGMASGEQFFGPGTRLTVL.